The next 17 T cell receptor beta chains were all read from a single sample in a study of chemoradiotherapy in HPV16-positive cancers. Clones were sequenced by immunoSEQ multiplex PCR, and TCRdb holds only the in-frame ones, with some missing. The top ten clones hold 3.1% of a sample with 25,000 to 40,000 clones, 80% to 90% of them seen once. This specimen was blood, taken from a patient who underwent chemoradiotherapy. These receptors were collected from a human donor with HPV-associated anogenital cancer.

This chain's CDR3 is CASSLEGQGGLIYEQYF. DNA of the CDR3: TGTGCCAGCAGCTTAGAGGGGCAGGGAGGCTTGATCTACGAGCAGTACTTC. The gene calls are TRBV11-2 and TRBJ2-5, with a tentative D call TRBD2 (6 bases). The end of the DNA fits TRBJ2-7 better, so the J call may be wrong. This CDR3 is built from 17 residues. Germline V CDR1 and CDR2: SGHAT, FQNNGV.

The CDR3 loop is CASAKMTDGGISYTF. In DNA, the CDR3 is TGTGCCAGCGCAAAAATGACGGACGGTGGTATAAGCTACACCTTC. The chain uses TRBV27 and TRBJ1-2; D gene unclear. The CDR3 runs to 15 residues. Trimming cost V 8 bases and J 9 bases, with 25 bases left between them. CDR1 is MNHEY and CDR2 is SMNVEV in the germline V gene (reference sequence).

DNA of the CDR3: TGCGCCAGCAGCTTGGGGACAGGTTCGAACACCGGGGAGCTGTTTTTT. Its translation: CASSLGTGSNTGELFF. The rearrangement links TRBV5-1 to TRBJ2-2; 7 bases fit TRBD1. Per germline, CDR1 SGHRS and CDR2 YFSETQ. Germline trimming cut 0 bases from V and 0 bases from J; bases unmatched to any gene: 2. This CDR3 spans 16 amino acids.

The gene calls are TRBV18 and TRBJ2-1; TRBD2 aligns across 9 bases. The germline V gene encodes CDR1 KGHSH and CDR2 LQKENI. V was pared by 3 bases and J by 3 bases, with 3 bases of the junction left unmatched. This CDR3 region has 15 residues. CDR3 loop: CASSPRTSDYNEQFF. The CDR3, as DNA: TGTGCCAGCTCACCTCGGACTAGCGACTACAATGAGCAGTTCTTC.

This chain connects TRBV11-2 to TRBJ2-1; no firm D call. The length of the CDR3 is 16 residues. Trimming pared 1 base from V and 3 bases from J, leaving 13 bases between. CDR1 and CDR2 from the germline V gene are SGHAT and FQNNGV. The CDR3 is CASSLVSGKGYNEQFF. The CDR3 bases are TGTGCCAGCAGCTTAGTAAGTGGAAAGGGCTACAATGAGCAGTTCTTC.

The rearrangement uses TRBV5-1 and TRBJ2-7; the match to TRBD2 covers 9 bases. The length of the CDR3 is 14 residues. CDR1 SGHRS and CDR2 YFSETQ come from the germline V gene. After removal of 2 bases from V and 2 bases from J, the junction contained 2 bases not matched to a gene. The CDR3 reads CASSFLAGTYEQYF. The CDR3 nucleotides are TGCGCCAGCAGCTTCCTAGCGGGGACCTACGAGCAGTACTTC.

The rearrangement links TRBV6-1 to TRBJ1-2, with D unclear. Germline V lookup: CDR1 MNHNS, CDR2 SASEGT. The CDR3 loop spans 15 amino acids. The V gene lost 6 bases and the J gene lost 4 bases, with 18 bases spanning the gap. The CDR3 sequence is CASSLGQSSGYGYTF. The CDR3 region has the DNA TGTGCCAGCAGCTTAGGGCAGTCGTCGGGCTATGGCTACACCTTC.

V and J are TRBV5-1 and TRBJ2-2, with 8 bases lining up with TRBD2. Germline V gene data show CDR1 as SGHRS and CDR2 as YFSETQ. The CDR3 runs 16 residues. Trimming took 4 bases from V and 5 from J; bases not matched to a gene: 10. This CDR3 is CASSHNSGGRTGELFF. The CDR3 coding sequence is TGCGCCAGCAGCCACAACAGCGGGGGACGGACCGGGGAGCTGTTTTTT.

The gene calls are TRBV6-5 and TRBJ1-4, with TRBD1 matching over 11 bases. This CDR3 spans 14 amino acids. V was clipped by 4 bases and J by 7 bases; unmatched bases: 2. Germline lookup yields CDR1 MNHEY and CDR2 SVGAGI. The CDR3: CASSFGTGGEKLFF. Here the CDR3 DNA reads TGTGCCAGCAGTTTCGGGACAGGGGGTGAAAAACTGTTTTTT.

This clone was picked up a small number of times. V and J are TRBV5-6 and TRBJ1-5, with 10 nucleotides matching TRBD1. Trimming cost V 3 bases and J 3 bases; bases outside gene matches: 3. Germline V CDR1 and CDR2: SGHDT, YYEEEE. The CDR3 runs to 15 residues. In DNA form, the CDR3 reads TGTGCCAGCAGCTGGACAGGGGGTCCCAATCAGCCCCAGCATTTT. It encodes CASSWTGGPNQPQHF.

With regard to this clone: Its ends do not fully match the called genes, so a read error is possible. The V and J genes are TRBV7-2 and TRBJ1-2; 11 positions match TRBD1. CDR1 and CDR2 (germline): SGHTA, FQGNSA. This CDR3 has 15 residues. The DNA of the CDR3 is TGTGCCAGCAGCCCAACTCGGACAGGGGGCTATGGCTACATCTTC. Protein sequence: CASSPTRTGGYGYIF.

The CDR3 DNA reads as TGTGCCAGCAGCGTAGGTCCCCTTAGCGGCAAAGAGACCCAGTACTTC. Its translation is CASSVGPLSGKETQYF. J is TRBJ2-5 and V is TRBV9, with D perhaps matching TRBD2 (6 bases). The CDR3 has 16 amino acids. CDR1 is SGDLS and CDR2 is YYNGEE in the germline V gene. V was clipped by 0 bases and J by 3 bases, with 15 bases between them.

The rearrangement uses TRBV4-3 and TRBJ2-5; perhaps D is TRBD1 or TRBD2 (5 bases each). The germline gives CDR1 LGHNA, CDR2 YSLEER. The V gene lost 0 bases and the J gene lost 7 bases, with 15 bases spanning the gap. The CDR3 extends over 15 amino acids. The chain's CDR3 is CASSQDHRGSGTQYF. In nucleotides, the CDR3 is TGCGCCAGCAGCCAAGATCATCGGGGCAGCGGGACCCAGTACTTC.

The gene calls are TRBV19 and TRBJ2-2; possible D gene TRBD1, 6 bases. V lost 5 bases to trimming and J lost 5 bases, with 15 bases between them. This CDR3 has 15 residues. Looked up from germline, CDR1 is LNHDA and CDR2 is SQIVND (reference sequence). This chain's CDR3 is CASSPQGTNTGELFF. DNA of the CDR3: TGTGCCAGTAGTCCCCAGGGGACCAATACCGGGGAGCTGTTTTTT.

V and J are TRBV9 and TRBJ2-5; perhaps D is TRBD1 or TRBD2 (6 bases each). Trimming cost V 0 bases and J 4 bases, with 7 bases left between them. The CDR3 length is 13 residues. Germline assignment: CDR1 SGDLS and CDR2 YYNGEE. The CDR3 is CASSVGGAETQYF. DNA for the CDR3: TGTGCCAGCAGCGTAGGGGGGGCAGAGACCCAGTACTTC.

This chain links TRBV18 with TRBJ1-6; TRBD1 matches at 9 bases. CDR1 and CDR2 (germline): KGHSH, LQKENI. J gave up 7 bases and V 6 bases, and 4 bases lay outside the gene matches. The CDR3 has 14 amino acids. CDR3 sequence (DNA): TGTGCCAGCTCCCCGGGACAGGGAAATTCACCCCTCCACTTT. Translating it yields CASSPGQGNSPLHF.

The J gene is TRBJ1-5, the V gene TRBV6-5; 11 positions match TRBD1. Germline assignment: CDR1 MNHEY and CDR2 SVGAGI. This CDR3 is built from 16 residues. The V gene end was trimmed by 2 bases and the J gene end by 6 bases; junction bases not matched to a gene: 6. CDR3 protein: CASSYGGQGAGQPQHF. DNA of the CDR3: TGTGCCAGCAGTTACGGAGGACAGGGGGCTGGTCAGCCCCAGCATTTT.